The 24 T cell receptor beta chains in this list originate from one sample, sequenced in a study of CD8+ T cells in alopecia areata (dated by TCRdb to the late 2010s). The time point label of this sample denotes: around 29 days on oral tofacitinib. Taken with the paper, the label for treatment or condition translates to: oral pan-JAK inhibitor, 5-10 mg twice daily. The library was produced with the immunoSEQ multiplex PCR assay. To provide template for TCR sequencing, every sample had RNA extracted and reverse transcribed into cDNA. Not all clones reach the TCRdb copy of this immuneACCESS table, which keeps in-frame sequences only. Checked studies attribute under half of the gap to unresolved V genes and leave the rest unexplained. The sample includes 200,000 to 250,000 clones, with 64% observed a single time. Together, the top ten hold more than 3.5% of the sample. This specimen consisted of CD4+ T cells sorted from blood, obtained at week 4, from a patient treated with tofacitinib. These receptors all come from a human donor with alopecia areata.

This chain links TRBV9 with TRBJ2-5; either TRBD1 or TRBD2 may fit D (6 bases each). The CDR3 runs to 14 residues. Germline V gives CDR1 SGDLS, CDR2 YYNGEE. V lost 6 bases to trimming and J lost 5 bases, with 17 bases between them. The DNA of the CDR3 is TGTGCCAGCAACCGGGACTCCAGGGGCGAGACCCAGTACTTC. Protein: CASNRDSRGETQYF.

The gene calls are TRBV7-3 and TRBJ2-1; D might be TRBD2 (5 bases). This CDR3 spans 12 amino acids. V dropped 2 bases and J dropped 12 bases, with 11 bases sitting between them. The germline gives CDR1 SGHTA, CDR2 FQGTGA. CDR3: CASSLERDGQFF. The CDR3 nucleotides are TGTGCCAGCAGCTTAGAGAGGGATGGGCAGTTCTTC. The entire variable domain, with the rest obtained from reference TRBV7-3 and TRBJ2-1, is as follows: GAGVSQTPSNKVTEKGKYVELRCDPISGHTALYWYRQSLGQGPEFLIYFQGTGAADDSGLPNDRFFAVRPEGSVSTLKIQRTERGDSAVYLCASSLERDGQFFGPGTRLTVL.

The chain is built from TRBV29-1 and TRBJ1-1; D call uncertain. The CDR3 has 14 amino acids. The V end was cut by 1 base, the J end by 0 bases, with 9 bases between. In germline, CDR1 is SQVTM, CDR2 ANQGSEA. The CDR3, as DNA: TGCAGCGTTGAAGGAGGGAGTATGAACACTGAAGCTTTCTTT. Translating gives CSVEGGSMNTEAFF. Complete variable domain (other parts from reference TRBV29-1 and TRBJ1-1): SAVISQKPSRDICQRGTSLTIQCQVDSQVTMMFWYRQQPGQSLTLIATANQGSEATYESGFVIDKFPISRPNLTFSTLTVSNMSPEDSSIYLCSVEGGSMNTEAFFGQGTRLTVV.

This chain links TRBV27 with TRBJ2-3; 8 bases map to TRBD2. In germline, CDR1 is MNHEY, CDR2 SMNVEV (reference sequence). The CDR3 runs to 15 residues. V lost 3 bases, J lost 0 bases, and 2 bases stayed unmatched. The DNA for the CDR3 is TGTGCCAGCAGTTTCCAGCGGGGGAGCACAGATACGCAGTATTTT. It specifies CASSFQRGSTDTQYF.

This chain joins TRBV6-1 and TRBJ1-1; TRBD1 matches at 10 bases. The CDR3 sequence is 14 residues long. Germline V lookup: CDR1 MNHNS, CDR2 SASEGT. V shed 6 bases and J 1 base; nucleotides not matched to a gene: 2. CDR3 in amino acids: CASRRDRGNTEAFF. The CDR3 DNA follows: TGTGCCAGCAGGAGGGACAGGGGGAACACTGAAGCTTTCTTT.

In this sample, this clone turned up a few times. The rearrangement uses TRBV29-1 and TRBJ2-2; D may match TRBD1 or TRBD2 (7 bases each). V was trimmed by 6 bases and J by 4 bases, leaving 18 bases between them. This CDR3 has 15 residues. The germline CDR1 and CDR2 sequences are SQVTM and ANQGSEA. The CDR3 reads CSVQGGSGGTGELFF. Written as DNA, the CDR3 is TGCAGCGTACAGGGAGGGTCAGGGGGCACCGGGGAGCTGTTTTTT.

The V and J genes are TRBV7-2 and TRBJ2-5; no definite D call. CDR1 and CDR2 from the germline V gene are SGHTA and FQGNSA. V lost 6 bases, J lost 7 bases, and 15 bases lay in between. This CDR3 contains 13 residues. The CDR3 is CASRFDFPATQYF. The DNA of the CDR3 is TGTGCCAGCAGATTCGACTTTCCGGCGACCCAGTACTTC. The whole variable domain, remainder taken from reference TRBV7-2 and TRBJ2-5, is GAGVSQSPSNKVTEKGKDVELRCDPISGHTALYWYRQSLGQGLEFLIYFQGNSAPDKSGLPSDRFSAERTGGSVSTLTIQRTQQEDSAVYLCASRFDFPATQYFGPGTRLLVL.

V and J are TRBV14 and TRBJ1-6; no firm D call. This CDR3 is built from 16 residues. Germline V gene lookup returns CDR1 SGHDN and CDR2 FVKESK. V was trimmed by 4 bases and J by 0 bases, leaving 10 bases between them. The CDR3 bases are TGTGCCAGCAGCCTCAGGACCAGCTCCTATAATTCACCCCTCCACTTT. Amino acid sequence: CASSLRTSSYNSPLHF.

The V call is TRBV5-1, the J call TRBJ2-5, with D unresolved. Germline CDR1 SGHRS, CDR2 YFSETQ. V lost 0 bases and J 2 bases, leaving 8 bases between the germline ends. The CDR3 has 14 amino acids. The CDR3 DNA sequence: TGCGCCAGCAGCTTGGCCAGGAGTCAAGAGACCCAGTACTTC. This gives the protein CASSLARSQETQYF.

This chain connects TRBV7-9 to TRBJ2-5; TRBD1 aligns across 7 bases. Losses at the gene ends were 3 bases for V and 5 bases for J; bases not matched to a gene: 9. Germline V gives CDR1 SEHNR, CDR2 FQNEAQ (reference sequence). The CDR3 has 15 residues. The CDR3 here is CASSLTGMVGETQYF. As DNA, the CDR3 is TGTGCCAGCAGCTTGACAGGGATGGTAGGGGAGACCCAGTACTTC.

This clone showed up just a few times. The chain carries TRBV28 and TRBJ2-3; TRBD1 matches at 7 bases. The CDR3 is 16 residues long. With V trimmed by 6 bases and J by 2 bases, 11 bases remained unmatched. The germline gives CDR1 MDHEN, CDR2 SYDVKM. CDR3 residues: CASSSHGDSNTDTQYF. The CDR3 nucleotides are TGTGCCAGCAGCTCCCACGGGGACAGCAACACAGATACGCAGTATTTT. The complete variable domain, with remaining parts taken from reference TRBV28 and TRBJ2-3, reads DVKVTQSSRYLVKRTGEKVFLECVQDMDHENMFWYRQDPGLGLRLIYFSYDVKMKEKGDIPEGYSVSREKKERFSLILESASTNQTSMYLCASSSHGDSNTDTQYFGPGTRLTVL.

This sequence joins TRBV20-1 and TRBJ2-5, with unresolved D. Germline CDR1 and CDR2: DFQATT and SNEGSKA (reference sequence). The V and J ends lost 6 bases and 5 bases respectively, with 10 bases between them. The CDR3 extends over 11 amino acids. This CDR3 is CSAHLRETQYF. DNA of the CDR3: TGCAGTGCCCACTTGAGGGAGACCCAGTACTTC.

This clone was detected only a few times. V and J are TRBV4-1 and TRBJ2-3; 10 nucleotides align to TRBD2. CDR3 length equals 17 residues. CDR1 and CDR2 (germline): MGHRA, YSYEKL. Losses at the gene ends were 0 bases for V and 5 bases for J; bases not matched to a gene: 8. The CDR3 is CASSQDFSSGGVDTQYF. The CDR3 bases are TGCGCCAGCAGCCAAGATTTTTCTAGCGGGGGTGTAGATACGCAGTATTTT.

To note about this clone: Within the sample, other DNA sequences also encode this same CDR3. J is TRBJ1-2 and V is TRBV29-1; 9 nucleotides line up with TRBD1. The CDR3 totals 13 residues. V lost 7 bases to trimming and J lost 2 bases; unmatched junction nucleotides: 5. Germline CDR1 is SQVTM and CDR2 is ANQGSEA. This CDR3 reads CSAGTGSNYGYTF. In DNA form, the CDR3 reads TGCAGCGCCGGGACAGGGAGCAACTATGGCTACACCTTC.

The chain combines TRBV5-6 with TRBJ1-2, with D possibly being TRBD1 (5 bases). From germline, CDR1 is SGHDT and CDR2 YYEEEE. This CDR3 is 14 amino acids long. Between the trimmed V and J ends, which lost 0 bases and 5 bases, there was a span of 11 bases. This CDR3 reads CASSLGTNLYGYTF. The CDR3 DNA sequence: TGTGCCAGCAGCTTGGGGACAAACCTTTATGGCTACACCTTC.

The chain has TRBV5-1 and TRBJ2-5, with 7 nucleotides matching TRBD1. V trimming: 0 bases; J trimming: 4 bases; junction bases outside the gene matches: 3. Germline loops: CDR1 SGHRS, CDR2 YFSETQ. This CDR3 region has 14 residues. CDR3 region: CASSLGPGGETQYF. The CDR3 nucleotides read TGCGCCAGCAGCTTGGGTCCAGGGGGAGAGACCCAGTACTTC.

This clone appeared once. V and J are TRBV2 and TRBJ1-5; possible D gene TRBD1, 6 bases. The CDR3 runs to 14 residues. V gave up 8 bases and J gave up 4 bases, with 15 bases separating them. CDR1 and CDR2 from the germline V gene are SNHLY and FYNNEI. The chain's CDR3 is CASQGQGGNQPQHF. The CDR3 DNA reads TGTGCCAGCCAGGGGCAGGGTGGGAATCAGCCCCAGCATTTT.

CDR3 amino acids: CSVDRQGSYEQYF. CDR3 nucleotide sequence: TGCAGCGTTGACAGGCAGGGATCCTACGAGCAGTACTTC. The chain is built from TRBV29-1 and TRBJ2-7; tentative D call: TRBD1 (5 bases). V was shortened by 3 bases and J by 1 base, with 10 bases between the two germline ends. The CDR3 is made up of 13 amino acids. CDR1 and CDR2 from the germline V gene are SQVTM and ANQGSEA.

This clone was found a few times. V is TRBV5-1 and J is TRBJ2-5, with D possibly matching TRBD2 (5 bases). V was clipped by 3 bases and J by 3 bases, with 12 bases between them. The CDR3 consists of 14 residues. Germline V gene lookup returns CDR1 SGHRS and CDR2 YFSETQ. The CDR3 loop is CASSSSSREETQYF. Written as DNA, the CDR3 is TGCGCCAGCAGCTCCTCATCGAGGGAAGAGACCCAGTACTTC.

This chain uses TRBV7-9 with TRBJ1-6; D is perhaps TRBD1 (5 bases). The germline V gene has CDR1 SEHNR and CDR2 FQNEAQ (reference sequence). This CDR3 is built from 13 residues. The CDR3 here is CAARGVINSPLHF. The CDR3 nucleotides read TGTGCGGCGCGGGGCGTAATAAATTCACCCCTCCACTTT.

This chain links TRBV7-2 with TRBJ2-7; TRBD1 or TRBD2 may be the D gene (6 bases each). Trimming took off 3 bases at V and 2 bases at J, with 14 bases between the two ends. Germline lookup yields CDR1 SGHTA and CDR2 FQGNSA. The CDR3 is made up of 15 amino acids. The CDR3 sequence: CASSFQQGGPYEQYF. The DNA of the CDR3 is TGTGCCAGCAGCTTTCAACAGGGAGGCCCCTACGAGCAGTACTTC.

This clone was found a few times. The rearrangement links TRBV4-3 to TRBJ2-3; TRBD2 is a possible D gene (5 bases). The CDR3 loop spans 17 amino acids. The V gene's germline CDR1 is LGHNA and CDR2 YSLEER. V was cut by 2 bases and J by 1 base, with 16 bases left in between. CDR3 in amino acids: CASSQTGGSARTDTQYF. The CDR3 DNA follows: TGCGCCAGCAGCCAAACTGGCGGTAGCGCCCGCACAGATACGCAGTATTTT.

In its sample, this clone was seen many times. The rearrangement links TRBV7-9 to TRBJ2-5, with 12 nucleotides matching TRBD2. In germline, CDR1 is SEHNR, CDR2 FQNEAQ (reference sequence). V gave up 2 bases and J gave up 8 bases; unmatched junction bases: 9. This CDR3 comprises 16 residues. Here the CDR3 reads CASSLLAGGPRPTQYF. CDR3 DNA sequence: TGTGCCAGCAGCTTACTAGCGGGGGGGCCAAGACCCACCCAGTACTTC. Full variable domain (outside the CDR3, taken from reference TRBV7-9 and TRBJ2-5): DTGVSQNPRHKITKRGQNVTFRCDPISEHNRLYWYRQTLGQGPEFLTYFQNEAQLEKSRLLSDRFSAERPKGSFSTLEIQRTEQGDSAMYLCASSLLAGGPRPTQYFGPGTRLLVL.

The rearrangement links TRBV5-1 to TRBJ2-2, with TRBD1 matching 8 bases. The CDR3 runs to 15 residues. V lost 5 bases to trimming and J lost 2 bases; unmatched junction nucleotides: 5. Germline CDR1 and CDR2: SGHRS and YFSETQ. CDR3 DNA: TGCGCCAGCAGGCCCCAGGGGGCAAACACCGGGGAGCTGTTTTTT. The encoded protein is CASRPQGANTGELFF.